These 19 T cell receptor beta chains originate from one sample sequenced in a study of human thymus T cells. It was from resections taken during corrective heart surgery that the thymus tissue came. Method: immunoSEQ multiplex PCR; TCRdb's copy keeps in-frame clones and lacks some. The profile shows 100,000 to 150,000 clones, over 85% of them singletons. Sequenced material: thymus tissue. The receptors were sampled from a boy younger than two with a congenital heart defect but otherwise immunologically healthy.

This sequence joins TRBV20-1 and TRBJ1-2; no definite D call. Germline lookup yields CDR1 DFQATT and CDR2 SNEGSKA (reference sequence). Trimming left V 5 bases short and J 3 bases short, with 4 bases between. The CDR3 spans 10 residues. The CDR3 sequence: CSAGYYGYTF. CDR3 bases: TGCAGTGCTGGGTACTATGGCTACACCTTC.

The V and J genes are TRBV5-6 and TRBJ2-3; TRBD2 agrees at 11 bases. Looked up from germline, CDR1 is SGHDT and CDR2 is YYEEEE. The CDR3 is 15 amino acids. The ends lost 2 bases at V and 5 bases at J; junction bases unmatched: 4. CDR3 in DNA: TGTGCCAGCAGCTTAGCTAGCGGGGGGCGAGATACGCAGTATTTT. Translation: CASSLASGGRDTQYF.

The J gene is TRBJ1-2, the V gene TRBV10-3, with 7 bases identical to TRBD1. Losses at the gene ends were 7 bases for V and 3 bases for J; bases not matched to a gene: 11. The CDR3 consists of 15 residues. Looked up from germline, CDR1 is ENHRY and CDR2 is SYGVKD. CDR3 DNA sequence: TGTGCCATCAAGCCCTCGAACAGGGGCTACTATGGCTACACCTTC. Its translation is CAIKPSNRGYYGYTF.

The chain joins TRBV30 to TRBJ1-3, with no clear D. The germline V gene encodes CDR1 GTSNPN and CDR2 SVGIG (reference sequence). Trimming stripped 3 bases from V and 3 bases from J, with 12 bases between. This CDR3 has 14 residues. The CDR3 region is CAWSGLRFGNTIYF. As DNA, the CDR3 is TGTGCCTGGAGCGGTTTACGATTTGGAAACACCATATATTTT.

This sequence joins TRBV10-3 and TRBJ1-1, with a tentative D call TRBD1 (5 bases). The CDR3 contains 13 residues. CDR1 is ENHRY, CDR2 SYGVKD, per germline. Trimming took off 7 bases at V and 4 bases at J, with 13 bases between the two ends. As DNA, the CDR3 is TGTGCCATCACCAATGAAAGGGGCACTGAAGCTTTCTTT. It codes for CAITNERGTEAFF.

The chain joins TRBV7-9 to TRBJ1-4; a possible D gene is TRBD1 (6 bases). Per the germline V gene, CDR1 is SEHNR and CDR2 is FQNEAQ (reference sequence). The V and J ends lost 4 bases and 3 bases respectively, with 15 bases between them. The CDR3 is made up of 16 amino acids. CDR3 nucleotide sequence: TGTGCCAGCAGCTCAGCTACAGGGTTGGCTAATGAAAAACTGTTTTTT. Residues: CASSSATGLANEKLFF.

This chain joins TRBV15 and TRBJ1-2, with 8 bases identical to TRBD1. There are 15 residues in the CDR3. Germline CDR1 is LNHNV and CDR2 is YYDKDF (reference sequence). The V gene end was trimmed by 3 bases and the J gene end by 7 bases; junction bases not matched to a gene: 10. The CDR3 bases are TGTGCCACCAGCAGGGATGGACAGGGTTTGGCTGGCTACACCTTC. Its translation is CATSRDGQGLAGYTF. Filled out from reference TRBV15 and TRBJ1-2, the complete variable domain reads DAMVIQNPRYQVTQFGKPVTLSCSQTLNHNVMYWYQQKSSQAPKLLFHYYDKDFNNEADTPDNFQSRRPNTSFCFLDIRSPGLGDTAMYLCATSRDGQGLAGYTFGSGTRLTVV.

The gene calls are TRBV7-2 and TRBJ1-2, with D unresolved. This CDR3 is 16 amino acids long. V gave up 4 bases and J gave up 3 bases, with 18 bases separating them. Germline CDR1 and CDR2: SGHTA and FQGNSA. CDR3 region: CASSSPPGEPYYGYTF. DNA for the CDR3: TGTGCCAGCAGCTCTCCACCCGGGGAACCTTACTATGGCTACACCTTC.

The V gene is TRBV11-3, the J gene TRBJ1-4, with 9 bases aligning to TRBD1. Looked up from germline, CDR1 is SGHNT and CDR2 is YENEEA. V lost 4 bases and J lost 3; bases outside the gene matches: 6. This CDR3 is 16 amino acids long. CDR3: CASSSLQGAANEKLFF. The CDR3, as DNA: TGTGCCAGCAGCTCGCTACAGGGGGCGGCTAATGAAAAACTGTTTTTT.

The rearrangement uses TRBV19 and TRBJ2-7; no clear D. This CDR3 region has 13 residues. V was shortened by 3 bases and J by 4 bases, with 10 bases between the two germline ends. From germline, CDR1 is LNHDA and CDR2 SQIVND (reference sequence). CDR3 coding DNA: TGTGCCAGTAGTATCTCCCCCTCTTACGAGCAGTACTTC. Translating gives CASSISPSYEQYF.

This sequence joins TRBV7-8 and TRBJ1-6; D gene ambiguous. CDR1 and CDR2 from the germline V gene are SGHVS and FQNEAQ. This CDR3 contains 12 residues. Trimming cost V 5 bases and J 6 bases, with 5 bases left between them. The CDR3 reads CASSLRNSPLHF. DNA for the CDR3: TGTGCCAGCAGCCTCCGTAATTCACCCCTCCACTTT.

This chain joins TRBV25-1 and TRBJ1-1; D might be TRBD1 (5 bases). The V and J ends lost 0 bases and 10 bases respectively, with 12 bases between them. CDR1 is MGHDK and CDR2 is SYGVNS in the germline V gene. This CDR3 contains 13 residues. In DNA form, the CDR3 reads TGTGCCAGCAGTGAATATCGGGACGGGTCAGCTTTCTTT. As protein: CASSEYRDGSAFF.

The chain has TRBV15 and TRBJ1-2, with D uncertain. The CDR3 is made up of 17 amino acids. Germline CDR1 LNHNV, CDR2 YYDKDF (reference sequence). V was pared by 1 base and J by 0 bases, with 15 bases between. In nucleotides, the CDR3 is TGTGCCACCAGCAGAGGGGCCTCTGGCGGCGCTAACTATGGCTACACCTTC. Translation: CATSRGASGGANYGYTF.

This chain uses TRBV28 with TRBJ1-6; no clear D gene. In germline, CDR1 is MDHEN, CDR2 SYDVKM. Trimming stripped 5 bases from V and 8 bases from J, with 13 bases between. CDR3 length equals 14 residues. This chain's CDR3 is CASSKGGFDSPLHF. The CDR3 nucleotides read TGTGCCAGCAGTAAGGGAGGATTCGATTCACCCCTCCACTTT.

The gene calls are TRBV30 and TRBJ2-7; D possibly uses TRBD1 or TRBD2 (6 bases each). The CDR3 extends over 14 amino acids. Germline V lookup: CDR1 GTSNPN, CDR2 SVGIG (reference sequence). V lost 6 bases and J 5 bases, leaving 20 bases between the germline ends. The CDR3 DNA is TGTGCCTGCCCCCGAGAAGGGGGGAAAAACGAGCAGTACTTC. It yields the protein CACPREGGKNEQYF.

The CDR3 DNA sequence: TGTGCCAGCAGCCGGACCCCTGGGCAAGAGACCCAGTACTTC. Amino acids: CASSRTPGQETQYF. This sequence joins TRBV5-6 and TRBJ2-5; D gene unclear. The V end was cut by 4 bases, the J end by 2 bases, with 12 bases between. This CDR3 spans 14 amino acids. Germline V CDR1 and CDR2: SGHDT, YYEEEE. Based on the CDR3 plus reference TRBV5-6 and TRBJ2-5, the full variable domain is DAGVTQSPTHLIKTRGQQVTLRCSPKSGHDTVSWYQQALGQGPQFIFQYYEEEERQRGNFPDRFSGHQFPNYSSELNVNALLLGDSALYLCASSRTPGQETQYFGPGTRLLVL.

The genes are TRBV27 and TRBJ2-5; TRBD1 agrees at 7 bases. Trimming at V came to 5 bases and at J to 5 bases, leaving 11 bases not matched to a gene. Germline assignment: CDR1 MNHEY and CDR2 SMNVEV (reference sequence). This CDR3 contains 15 residues. The CDR3 protein is CASSLARGKDETQYF. The CDR3 bases are TGTGCCAGCAGTCTAGCCAGGGGGAAGGATGAGACCCAGTACTTC.

CDR3 residues: CASSLLARLAGATDTQYF. Here the CDR3 DNA reads TGTGCCAGCAGCCTTCTCGCCAGACTAGCGGGGGCTACAGATACGCAGTATTTT. V is TRBV7-2 and J is TRBJ2-3; 12 bases line up with TRBD2. Germline CDR1 SGHTA, CDR2 FQGNSA. The V and J ends lost 5 bases and 3 bases, in that order; junction bases with no gene match: 12. The CDR3 is 18 amino acids.

Only one count was recorded for this clone. The rearrangement joins TRBV7-2 to TRBJ2-1, with 9 bases aligning to TRBD1. Germline V CDR1 and CDR2: SGHTA, FQGNSA. With V trimmed by 7 bases and J by 6 bases, 16 bases remained unmatched. CDR3 length equals 17 residues. The CDR3 spells CASTSTPGQGSGNEQFF. CDR3 DNA sequence: TGTGCCAGCACCTCGACGCCGGGACAGGGTAGTGGCAATGAGCAGTTCTTC.